The present T cell receptor (beta chain) was sequenced within a study of blood T cells in healthy people across ages. Donors each provided 8 to 10 milliliters of peripheral blood. Study-level results: Measured against age, TCR beta diversity per million T cells decreased in a roughly linear manner.

As regards this clonotype: The antigen remains unidentified.

Alongside a J-beta primer mix, a sample-barcoded 5' primer served in a second PCR lasting about 7 to 12 cycles. Each sample provided no less than 2.5 million CDR3-containing paired-end reads. One entry per CDR3 protein results from TCRdb running MiXCR on the 5' RACE reads. The sample shows around 2 million distinct CDR3 sequences, around 42% of them seen only once. The source of this sequence is a human donor in good health. The source material was blood.

The CDR3 DNA sequence: TGTGCCAGCAGCCTCCGCAGGACAGGGACCTACGAGCAGTACTTC. Translating it yields CASSLRRTGTYEQYF. This chain connects TRBV11-2 to TRBJ2-7; 8 bases map to TRBD1. The length of the CDR3 is 15 residues. Germline CDR1 reads SGHAT; CDR2 reads FQNNGV. V was clipped by 5 bases and J by 2 bases; unmatched bases: 8.